The rows below give T cell receptor beta chains drawn from one sample of a study of blood T cell repertoires in COVID-19. The repertoire was sequenced with immunoSEQ multiplex PCR; TCRdb's copy has only in-frame clones and lacks some. In the table there are some 100,000 clones, 80% to 90% of which are singletons. The specimen sequenced was peripheral blood. Every receptor here comes from a human donor with acute or convalescent COVID-19. The donor label of this sample is uncertain. The CDR3 runs from the conserved cysteine through the conserved F or W. A D gene is named only where the DNA matches it firmly. Expanded clones are given a class, and other clones once, few, many or no size at all.

>TRBV7-2|once|TRBJ1-6|TRBD1
TGTGCCAGCAGCCCTCCGGGACAGGGGACACCCCTCCACTTT
CASSPPGQGTPLHF
>TRBV2|-|TRBJ1-4|-
TGTGCCAGCAGTACTGCGCTCCGTAATGAAAAACTGTTTTTT
CASSTALRNEKLFF
>TRBV7-2|-|TRBJ2-1|TRBD2
TGTGCCAGCAGCTCTCCGGGACTAGCGGTCTACAATGAGCAGTTCTTC
CASSSPGLAVYNEQFF
>TRBV11-2|-|TRBJ1-2|-
TGTGCCAGCAGCTGGAACCAACTCACAGGGCTCGACTATGGCTACACCTTC
CASSWNQLTGLDYGYTF
>TRBV19|-|TRBJ1-5|-
TGTGCCAGCCGACAGACTCCCAATAGCAATCAGCCCCAGCATTTT
CASRQTPNSNQPQHF
>TRBV5-1|-|TRBJ1-1|-
TGCGCCAGCAGCTTTAATAACCCCGCGGCGAACACTGAAGCTTTCTTT
CASSFNNPAANTEAFF
>TRBV15|-|TRBJ2-1|TRBD2
TGTGCCACCAGCTCCCACTCTAGCGGACTCTACAATGAGCAGTTCTTC
CATSSHSSGLYNEQFF
>TRBV9|-|TRBJ2-1|-
TGTGCCAGCAGCATAGACCTCACAGGTGAGCAGTTCTTC
CASSIDLTGEQFF
>TRBV4-2|-|TRBJ2-2|TRBD2
TGTGCCAGCAGCCAAGGTAGCGGGAGGGCCACCGGGGAGCTGTTTTTT
CASSQGSGRATGELFF
>TRBV5-4|-|TRBJ2-1|TRBD2
TGTGCCAGCAGCTTGGGAGCGGGAGGTTCTGGCGATGAGCAGTTCTTC
CASSLGAGGSGDEQFF
>TRBV2|-|TRBJ2-2|TRBD2
TGTGCCAGCAGTGTTGAAGCGGGGGGAGTAAACACCGGGGAGCTGTTTTTT
CASSVEAGGVNTGELFF
>TRBV2|-|TRBJ1-4|TRBD1
TGTGCCGGTAGCCCCGGGACAGGGCATTTTGCAACTAATGAAAAACTGTTTTTT
CAGSPGTGHFATNEKLFF